The next 21 T cell receptor beta chains were all read from a single sample in a study of T cells in Graves' hyperthyroidism and ophthalmopathy. The source material, RNA transcripts, was used to amplify TCR beta CDR3 regions. The HTBI primer set drove a first-round RT-PCR of the TCR CDR3. In TCRdb, the multiplex PCR reads were re-called with MiXCR into one record per CDR3 protein. The sample holds more than 650,000 distinct CDR3 sequences, around 15% seen once. Material: blood. These receptors all stem from a woman aged 18 to 35 with Graves' hyperthyroidism.

The chain has TRBV29-1 and TRBJ2-7, with D unclear. Germline V lookup: CDR1 SQVTM, CDR2 ANQGSEA. V was trimmed by 7 bases and J by 5 bases, leaving 9 bases between them. This CDR3 is 10 amino acids long. The CDR3 spells CSGGDHEQYF. DNA for the CDR3: TGCAGCGGTGGGGATCACGAGCAGTACTTC.

With respect to this clonotype: This clone may be a read error of a much larger clone one base away. This CDR3 is missing its conserved last phenylalanine or tryptophan, likely due to a read error. The chain recombines TRBV2 with TRBJ2-5, with 10 bases identical to TRBD1. Trimming cost V 3 bases and J 2 bases; bases outside gene matches: 6. This CDR3 has 16 residues. The V gene's germline CDR1 is SNHLY and CDR2 FYNNEI. CDR3 sequence reads: CASSEPGTGEQETQYL. The CDR3 bases are TGTGCCAGCAGTGAGCCCGGGACAGGGGAACAAGAGACCCAGTACTTG.

This clonotype came up many times. This chain connects TRBV28 to TRBJ2-7, with 11 bases identical to TRBD2. V lost 1 base to trimming and J lost 2 bases; unmatched junction nucleotides: 10. Germline CDR1 reads MDHEN; CDR2 reads SYDVKM. This CDR3 has 18 amino acids. CDR3 sequence: CASSLLLGGLAVAYEQYF. CDR3 DNA: TGTGCCAGCAGTTTATTGTTGGGGGGACTAGCGGTGGCCTACGAGCAGTACTTC.

Ten or more counts support this clonotype. The chain combines TRBV7-9 with TRBJ2-7; 7 positions agree with TRBD2. The germline V gene has CDR1 SEHNR and CDR2 FQNEAQ (reference sequence). The CDR3 contains 13 residues. V shed 5 bases, J shed 7 bases, and the junction held 8 bases outside the gene matches. CDR3 sequence: CASSKPTSREQYF. The DNA for the CDR3 is TGTGCCAGCAGCAAACCGACTAGCCGGGAGCAGTACTTC.

In its sample, this clonotype was seen a few times. The rearrangement links TRBV5-1 to TRBJ2-3; D gene uncertain. Germline values: CDR1 SGHRS, CDR2 YFSETQ. The germline V and J ends were trimmed by 0 bases and 4 bases, with 9 bases remaining between them. This CDR3 has 14 amino acids. CDR3 residues: CASSLAAKPDTQYF. The CDR3 bases are TGCGCCAGCAGCTTGGCGGCCAAACCAGATACGCAGTATTTT.

This clonotype was seen a handful of times. This chain connects TRBV4-3 to TRBJ2-7; D is perhaps TRBD1 or TRBD2 (7 bases each). Between the trimmed V and J ends, which lost 0 bases and 6 bases, there was a span of 12 bases. Germline lookup yields CDR1 LGHNA and CDR2 YSLEER. This CDR3 region has 14 residues. The chain's CDR3 is CASSQDAGGGEQYF. Written as DNA, the CDR3 is TGCGCCAGCAGCCAAGATGCAGGGGGGGGCGAGCAGTACTTC.

This clonotype has ten or more counts. The genes are TRBV12-3 or TRBV12-4 and TRBJ2-3; no clear D gene. V lost 3 bases and J 0 bases, leaving 7 bases between the germline ends. The CDR3 runs to 14 residues. The CDR3 nucleotides read TGTGCCAGCAGTTTTGACGGAAGCACAGATACGCAGTATTTT. Amino acid sequence: CASSFDGSTDTQYF.

This clonotype was seen many times. This sequence joins TRBV15 and TRBJ2-7; 7 nucleotides agree with TRBD2. The CDR3 length is 13 residues. The germline V gene has CDR1 LNHNV and CDR2 YYDKDF (reference sequence). Trimming at V came to 3 bases and at J to 5 bases, leaving 4 bases not matched to a gene. Here the CDR3 reads CATSRGRGDEQYF. The CDR3 DNA follows: TGTGCCACCAGCAGGGGACGGGGGGACGAGCAGTACTTC.

This clonotype has ten or more counts. The gene calls are TRBV11-2 and TRBJ2-5; D uncertain. V gave up 2 bases and J gave up 5 bases, with 15 bases separating them. Germline V gene sequence: CDR1 SGHAT, CDR2 FQNNGV. This CDR3 is built from 15 residues. CDR3 nucleotide sequence: TGTGCCAGCAGCTTATTGATCGAGTATGGGGAGACCCAGTACTTC. It encodes CASSLLIEYGETQYF.

With respect to this clonotype: Its ends do not fully match the called genes, so a read error is possible. The chain employs TRBV7-8 and TRBJ2-7; 7 bases line up with TRBD1. Germline V lookup: CDR1 SGHVS, CDR2 FQNEAQ. This CDR3 has 14 residues. The CDR3 here is CASSSDRANYEEYF. The CDR3 DNA reads as TGTGCCAGCAGCTCCGACAGGGCGAACTACGAGGAGTACTTC.

This clonotype occurred a few times. The chain recombines TRBV27 with TRBJ2-1; 7 bases line up with TRBD2. The CDR3 runs 13 residues. Germline V gene sequence: CDR1 MNHEY, CDR2 SMNVEV (reference sequence). V was clipped by 7 bases and J by 6 bases; unmatched bases: 6. The CDR3 DNA reads as TGTGCCAGCACCCCGGGAGGCAGCAATGAGCAGTTCTTC. This translates into CASTPGGSNEQFF.

Concerning this clonotype itself: A clone one base away is much larger, so this may be a read error. The rearrangement uses TRBV2 and TRBJ2-1, with 9 bases lining up with TRBD1. The length of the CDR3 is 15 residues. From germline, CDR1 is SNHLY and CDR2 FYNNEI. The CDR3 bases are TGTGCCAGCAGTGTTAGACAGGGGGGACCCAATGGGCAGTTCTTC. Translating it yields CASSVRQGGPNGQFF.

The chain combines TRBV5-1 with TRBJ2-1; D is perhaps TRBD2 (6 bases). V lost 3 bases and J lost 9, with 22 bases in between. Germline CDR1 and CDR2: SGHRS and YFSETQ. This CDR3 has 16 amino acids. CDR3 nucleotides: TGCGCCAGCAGCTCCCATCGGCGGGATCCGATTGGTGAGCAGTTCTTC. Translation: CASSSHRRDPIGEQFF.

This chain connects TRBV6-2 or TRBV6-3 to TRBJ1-4; the match to TRBD1 covers 10 bases. The CDR3 consists of 15 residues. Per the germline V gene, CDR1 is MNHEY and CDR2 is SVGEGT. With 4 bases clipped from V and 5 bases from J, the junction kept 4 bases outside the gene matches. The CDR3 sequence is CASSSLGQGNEKLFF. In nucleotides, the CDR3 is TGTGCCAGCAGTTCCCTGGGACAGGGGAATGAAAAACTGTTTTTT.

Only a few counts were recorded for this clonotype. The chain couples TRBV14 to TRBJ2-3; D is unresolved. Per germline, CDR1 SGHDN and CDR2 FVKESK. V shed 6 bases and J shed 4 bases, with 11 bases lying between them. CDR3 length: 13 residues. The CDR3 reads CASSRQVPDTQYF. The CDR3 nucleotides are TGTGCCAGCAGTCGCCAGGTACCAGATACGCAGTATTTT. The complete variable domain, with remaining parts taken from reference TRBV14 and TRBJ2-3, reads EAGVTQFPSHSVIEKGQTVTLRCDPISGHDNLYWYRRVMGKEIKFLLHFVKESKQDESGMPNNRFLAERTGGTYSTLKVQPAELEDSGVYFCASSRQVPDTQYFGPGTRLTVL.

This clonotype was found many times. Here the CDR3 reads CASSWGLPEQYF. CDR3 nucleotides: TGTGCCAGCAGTTGGGGACTTCCCGAGCAGTACTTC. This chain links TRBV12-3 or TRBV12-4 with TRBJ2-7, with D tentatively TRBD2 (6 bases). Trimming left V 4 bases short and J 6 bases short, with 10 bases between. CDR3 length: 12 amino acids.

This chain connects TRBV7-6 to TRBJ1-5; D is unclear. This CDR3 has 16 residues. The V end was cut by 1 base, the J end by 1 base, with 11 bases between. Per the germline V gene, CDR1 is SGHVS and CDR2 is FNYEAQ. DNA of the CDR3: TGTGCCAGCAGCTTAGGACCGATGAAGAGCAATCAGCCCCAGCATTTT. It encodes CASSLGPMKSNQPQHF. Complete variable domain (other parts from reference TRBV7-6 and TRBJ1-5): GAGVSQSPRYKVTKRGQDVALRCDPISGHVSLYWYRQALGQGPEFLTYFNYEAQQDKSGLPNDRFSAERPEGSISTLTIQRTEQRDSAMYRCASSLGPMKSNQPQHFGDGTRLSIL.

Ten or more counts support this clonotype. V gene TRBV7-9 combines with J gene TRBJ2-1; 8 nucleotides line up with TRBD2. V dropped 4 bases and J dropped 4; count of bases not matched to a gene: 12. CDR3 length equals 17 residues. The germline gives CDR1 SEHNR, CDR2 FQNEAQ (reference sequence). CDR3 sequence reads: CASSSSLLAASYNEQFF. In nucleotides, the CDR3 is TGTGCCAGCAGCTCCTCCCTACTAGCGGCTTCGTACAATGAGCAGTTCTTC.

This clonotype was found many times. The chain links TRBV6-2 or TRBV6-3 to TRBJ1-2; 9 bases map to TRBD1. Unmatched junction bases numbered 4, after V lost 0 bases and J lost 14 bases. The CDR3 extends over 12 amino acids. Germline V gene data show CDR1 as MNHEY and CDR2 as SVGEGT. Here the CDR3 reads CASSYSSGQGTF. For the CDR3, the DNA is TGTGCCAGCAGTTACTCTTCAGGACAGGGGACCTTC.

This clonotype was observed many times. This chain uses TRBV6-1 with TRBJ1-2; D is ambiguous. The CDR3 sequence is 16 residues long. V lost 5 bases and J lost 2, with 18 bases in between. Germline V gene data show CDR1 as MNHNS and CDR2 as SASEGT. The CDR3 region has the DNA TGTGCCAGCAGTTGCCTCCCGGGAGCCCTCAACTATGGCTACACCTTC. Its translation: CASSCLPGALNYGYTF.

This chain connects TRBV4-1 to TRBJ2-7, with D maybe TRBD1 (6 bases). There are 18 residues in the CDR3. Trimming left V 1 base short and J 0 bases short, with 19 bases between. Germline assignment: CDR1 MGHRA and CDR2 YSYEKL. The CDR3 protein is CASSQVREGHLLSYEQYF. The CDR3 DNA reads as TGCGCCAGCAGCCAAGTCCGCGAGGGACACCTCCTCTCCTACGAGCAGTACTTC.